This passage covers 24 T cell receptor beta chains from one sample sequenced in a study of CD8+ T cells in alopecia areata listed by TCRdb under 2018. To prepare the library, the immunoSEQ multiplex PCR assay was applied. RNA was extracted from all samples and reverse transcribed into cDNA as template for TCR sequencing. Drawn from immuneACCESS, this table holds only the in-frame rearrangements with V and J called that TCRdb kept. Clones are partly lost; checked studies trace under half to an unresolved V gene and leave the rest unexplained. The sample includes about 110,000 clones, with under 60% observed a single time. The ten most abundant clones make up roughly 25% of the sample. The sequencing sample was made of NKG2D-low CD8+ T cells sorted from blood. The meaning of the sample's cell subset or site label: sorted CD8+ NKG2D-low blood T cells. The receptors come from a human donor with alopecia areata.

A single count supports this clone. This rearrangement joins TRBV28 to TRBJ2-7, with D perhaps TRBD2 (6 bases). Germline CDR1 is MDHEN and CDR2 is SYDVKM. V was shortened by 5 bases and J by 7 bases, with 9 bases between the two germline ends. This CDR3 has 11 residues. CDR3 residues: CASSHGGEQYF. The CDR3, as DNA: TGTGCCAGCAGTCACGGGGGAGAGCAGTACTTC.

The V gene is TRBV11-2, the J gene TRBJ2-3; 7 bases align to TRBD2. The length of the CDR3 is 15 residues. The junction had 2 bases not matched to a gene; V was cut back by 0 bases and J by 2 bases. In germline, CDR1 is SGHAT, CDR2 FQNNGV. CDR3 residues: CASSLEGTITDTQYF. The CDR3 nucleotides are TGTGCCAGCAGCTTAGAGGGGACTATCACAGATACGCAGTATTTT. Using reference TRBV11-2 and TRBJ2-3 for the parts outside the CDR3, the full variable domain is EAGVAQSPRYKIIEKRQSVAFWCNPISGHATLYWYQQILGQGPKLLIQFQNNGVVDDSQLPKDRFSAERLKGVDSTLKIQPAKLEDSAVYLCASSLEGTITDTQYFGPGTRLTVL.

This clone occurred a few times. V is TRBV6-5 and J is TRBJ2-1; weak D call: TRBD2 (6 bases). The CDR3 has 15 residues. The V end was cut by 1 base, the J end by 5 bases, with 12 bases between. Germline V CDR1 and CDR2: MNHEY, SVGAGI. For the CDR3, the DNA is TGTGCCAGCAGTTACTTGGAGGGCATTAACAATGAGCAGTTCTTC. This translates into CASSYLEGINNEQFF.

The rearrangement links TRBV27 to TRBJ2-3; D might be TRBD1 or TRBD2, each matching 6 bases. Germline loops: CDR1 MNHEY, CDR2 SMNVEV (reference sequence). The CDR3 runs to 17 residues. The V end was cut by 7 bases, the J end by 0 bases, with 20 bases between. CDR3 loop: CASTGSLWGASTDTQYF. CDR3 in DNA: TGTGCCAGCACGGGTAGTTTGTGGGGGGCTAGCACAGATACGCAGTATTTT.

This clone was seen a few times. This chain joins TRBV29-1 and TRBJ1-2; no reliable D call. Trimming cost V 0 bases and J 6 bases, with 8 bases left between them. Germline V gene data show CDR1 as SQVTM and CDR2 as ANQGSEA. The CDR3 contains 12 residues. In DNA, the CDR3 is TGCAGCGTTGAAGATCGAGGGAATGGCTACACCTTC. Its protein is CSVEDRGNGYTF.

V gene TRBV29-1 combines with J gene TRBJ1-2; no definite D call. The V and J ends lost 3 bases and 4 bases respectively, with 18 bases between them. CDR1 SQVTM and CDR2 ANQGSEA come from the germline V gene. The CDR3 loop spans 15 amino acids. In DNA, the CDR3 is TGCAGCGTTGACGGCAGGAGCGGTGTGGGCTATGGCTACACCTTC. This codes for CSVDGRSGVGYGYTF.

This clone was seen more than once but under ten times. V gene TRBV28 combines with J gene TRBJ2-3; D unresolved. This CDR3 has 15 residues. V was clipped by 6 bases and J by 2 bases, with 15 bases between them. In germline, CDR1 is MDHEN, CDR2 SYDVKM. The CDR3 sequence is CASSLGHLHTDTQYF. CDR3 sequence (DNA): TGTGCCAGCAGCCTAGGCCACCTACACACAGATACGCAGTATTTT.

For this clone: This same CDR3 is encoded by further DNA sequences in the sample. This rearrangement joins TRBV4-1 to TRBJ2-7, with D hard to call. CDR1 and CDR2 (germline): MGHRA, YSYEKL. CDR3 length: 13 amino acids. V dropped 1 base and J dropped 3 bases, with 7 bases sitting between them. CDR3 amino acids: CASSQVGSYEQYF. Written as DNA, the CDR3 is TGCGCCAGCAGCCAAGTGGGCAGCTACGAGCAGTACTTC.

This clone came up a few times. The chain links TRBV7-9 to TRBJ1-2; D is perhaps TRBD1 (6 bases). Trimming removed 3 bases from V and 7 bases from J, with 9 bases in between. The V gene's germline CDR1 is SEHNR and CDR2 FQNEAQ (reference sequence). This CDR3 is 12 amino acids long. The CDR3 DNA reads as TGTGCCAGCAGCTTGGGGGCTCGTGGCTACACCTTC. Amino acid sequence: CASSLGARGYTF.

The V gene is TRBV7-9, the J gene TRBJ2-3; no definite D call. The V end lost 0 bases, the J end lost 3 bases, and 4 bases lay between the germline ends. Germline V gene sequence: CDR1 SEHNR, CDR2 FQNEAQ (reference sequence). CDR3 length equals 13 residues. This CDR3 reads CASSLALTDTQYF. In DNA form, the CDR3 reads TGTGCCAGCAGCTTAGCGCTGACAGATACGCAGTATTTT.

The chain has TRBV7-9 and TRBJ2-1, with 14 bases matching TRBD2. V lost 4 bases and J lost 8; bases outside the gene matches: 7. This CDR3 has 16 amino acids. CDR1 is SEHNR, CDR2 FQNEAQ, per germline (reference sequence). The CDR3 is CASSSTGTSGSYEQFF. The CDR3 DNA sequence: TGTGCCAGCAGCTCTACCGGGACTAGCGGGAGTTATGAGCAGTTCTTC.

The rearrangement links TRBV28 to TRBJ2-5; D not certain. V was cut by 4 bases and J by 5 bases, with 14 bases left in between. CDR1 and CDR2 (germline): MDHEN, SYDVKM. The CDR3 length is 14 residues. The DNA of the CDR3 is TGTGCCAGCAGTTCCCAGGCCCATACCGAGACCCAGTACTTC. Protein product: CASSSQAHTETQYF.

The rearrangement joins TRBV10-3 to TRBJ1-1; 8 nucleotides align to TRBD1. V lost 6 bases, J lost 5 bases, and 8 bases stayed unmatched. This CDR3 region has 14 residues. Germline V gives CDR1 ENHRY, CDR2 SYGVKD. For the CDR3, the DNA is TGTGCCATCAGCCAAACAGGGGGAGGTACTGAAGCTTTCTTT. This encodes CAISQTGGGTEAFF.

This chain links TRBV13 with TRBJ2-5, with D maybe TRBD2 (5 bases). Germline CDR1 and CDR2: PRHDT and FYEKMQ (reference sequence). V lost 5 bases and J lost 7, with 14 bases in between. The CDR3 consists of 13 residues. The CDR3 DNA reads TGTGCCAGCAGCGCGCAGAGAGCGGCGACCCAGTACTTC. It codes for CASSAQRAATQYF. Based on the CDR3 plus reference TRBV13 and TRBJ2-5, the full variable domain is AAGVIQSPRHLIKEKRETATLKCYPIPRHDTVYWYQQGPGQDPQFLISFYEKMQSDKGSIPDRFSAQQFSDYHSELNMSSLELGDSALYFCASSAQRAATQYFGPGTRLLVL.

The chain employs TRBV7-9 and TRBJ1-2; 7 bases align to TRBD1. Germline lookup yields CDR1 SEHNR and CDR2 FQNEAQ (reference sequence). The CDR3 runs to 16 residues. V gave up 7 bases and J gave up 8 bases; unmatched junction bases: 19. The CDR3 sequence is CASTPLGQGVTGGYTF. As DNA, the CDR3 is TGTGCCAGCACCCCCCTCGGGCAGGGGGTGACAGGAGGCTACACCTTC.

V and J are TRBV27 and TRBJ2-1; D could derive from TRBD1 or TRBD2 (7 bases each). The CDR3 totals 14 residues. V was pared by 4 bases and J by 7 bases, with 14 bases between. CDR1 and CDR2 (germline): MNHEY, SMNVEV (reference sequence). The CDR3 sequence: CASSSGGGENEQFF. The CDR3 nucleotides are TGTGCCAGCAGTTCAGGGGGAGGGGAGAATGAGCAGTTCTTC.

The chain is built from TRBV13 and TRBJ2-3; 7 bases map to TRBD2. The CDR3 spans 16 residues. With 5 bases clipped from V and 5 bases from J, the junction kept 13 bases outside the gene matches. Germline V lookup: CDR1 PRHDT, CDR2 FYEKMQ (reference sequence). The CDR3 spells CASSPRRGGREDTQYF. In nucleotides, the CDR3 is TGTGCCAGCAGCCCACGAAGGGGCGGGAGAGAAGATACGCAGTATTTT. Based on the CDR3 plus reference TRBV13 and TRBJ2-3, the full variable domain is AAGVIQSPRHLIKEKRETATLKCYPIPRHDTVYWYQQGPGQDPQFLISFYEKMQSDKGSIPDRFSAQQFSDYHSELNMSSLELGDSALYFCASSPRRGGREDTQYFGPGTRLTVL.

The rearrangement joins TRBV28 to TRBJ2-7; no clear D gene. In germline, CDR1 is MDHEN, CDR2 SYDVKM. The germline V and J ends were trimmed by 5 bases and 2 bases, with 13 bases remaining between them. The CDR3 covers 14 residues. The CDR3 bases are TGTGCCAGCAGTGCTCTCGGTGAGACCTACGAGCAGTACTTC. This codes for CASSALGETYEQYF.

The chain combines TRBV5-1 with TRBJ1-1, with no clear D. CDR1 is SGHRS and CDR2 is YFSETQ in the germline V gene. V lost 4 bases, J lost 4 bases, and 14 bases lay in between. The CDR3 covers 14 residues. For the CDR3, the DNA is TGCGCCAGCAGCCCTAGGACGGGCCTCACTGAAGCTTTCTTT. This translates into CASSPRTGLTEAFF.

In this sample, this clone turned up a few times. The chain couples TRBV19 to TRBJ2-7, with 13 bases lining up with TRBD2. J was trimmed by 4 bases and V by 3 bases; bases with no gene match: 0. The CDR3 extends over 14 amino acids. Germline CDR1 is LNHDA and CDR2 is SQIVND (reference sequence). CDR3 DNA: TGTGCCAGTAGTATGGGACTAGCGGGATACGAGCAGTACTTC. The encoded protein is CASSMGLAGYEQYF.

The genes are TRBV13 and TRBJ2-5, with D unresolved. The J call may be in error: the DNA end matches TRBJ2-7 better. The CDR3 is 14 amino acids. Germline V gene lookup returns CDR1 PRHDT and CDR2 FYEKMQ (reference sequence). Here the CDR3 reads CASSLGRSSYEQYF. In DNA form, the CDR3 reads TGTGCCAGCAGCTTAGGGCGGTCCTCCTACGAGCAGTACTTC.

Notes on this clone: One end of the junction varies from germline; a read error may be responsible. The genes are TRBV28 and TRBJ2-5; perhaps TRBD2 as D (6 bases). This CDR3 is built from 11 residues. Germline V gene sequence: CDR1 MDHEN, CDR2 SYDVKM. The CDR3 coding sequence is TGTGCCACCGGACGACCGACGACTAGACACTTC. It codes for CATGRPTTRHF.

V gene TRBV5-1 combines with J gene TRBJ2-5; D is ambiguous. V lost 7 bases and J lost 4, with 14 bases in between. CDR1 is SGHRS and CDR2 is YFSETQ in the germline V gene. The CDR3 loop spans 13 amino acids. The CDR3 coding sequence is TGCGCCAGCTCGGGTGGAGACGCAGAGACCCAGTACTTC. Protein product: CASSGGDAETQYF. The full variable domain, in which reference TRBV5-1 and TRBJ2-5 provide the parts outside the CDR3, is KAGVTQTPRYLIKTRGQQVTLSCSPISGHRSVSWYQQTPGQGLQFLFEYFSETQRNKGNFPGRFSGRQFSNSRSEMNVSTLELGDSALYLCASSGGDAETQYFGPGTRLLVL.

V usage is TRBV6-1 and J usage is TRBJ2-2; TRBD1 might be the D (7 bases). This CDR3 is 12 amino acids long. The germline gives CDR1 MNHNS, CDR2 SASEGT. Trimming stripped 9 bases from V and 6 bases from J, with 11 bases between. The CDR3 DNA is TGTGCCAGTCAGGGGGGCGCCGGGGAGCTGTTTTTT. Its protein product is CASQGGAGELFF.